This T cell receptor (beta chain) is from a study of shared clonotypes between healthy human individuals. Turning to the study itself: Three plates each covered CD4 naive and memory; CD8 naive two, CD8 memory one. Study observations and caveats: Compared with memory subsets, naive subsets generally had larger estimated richness. The study found lower generation probabilities in non-shared clonotypes than in those shared by all four donors.

Trimming removed 6 bases at V and 5 bases at J, with 8 bases between. Per the germline V gene, CDR1 is KGHSH and CDR2 is LQKENI. CDR3 size: 13 residues. In regard to this clone: What it binds is unknown.

Some 30,000 T cell genomes, or about 200 ng DNA, went into the sorted-subset replicate PCRs. Clones were sequenced by immunoSEQ multiplex PCR, and TCRdb holds only the in-frame ones, with some missing. Of about 2.4 million clones listed, 90% to 95% are singletons. This rearrangement joins TRBV18 to TRBJ1-6, with a possible D match to TRBD1 (5 bases). Sequences were obtained from naive CD4+ T cells from PBMCs. Documented subset: CD45RA+ positively selected. The receptor was isolated from a man between 18 and 35 years old in good health. Some clones in this sample may be carry-over from other donors' samples. As DNA, the CDR3 is TGTGCCAGCTCGTCGACAGATAATTCACCCCTCCACTTT. Its protein is CASSSTDNSPLHF.